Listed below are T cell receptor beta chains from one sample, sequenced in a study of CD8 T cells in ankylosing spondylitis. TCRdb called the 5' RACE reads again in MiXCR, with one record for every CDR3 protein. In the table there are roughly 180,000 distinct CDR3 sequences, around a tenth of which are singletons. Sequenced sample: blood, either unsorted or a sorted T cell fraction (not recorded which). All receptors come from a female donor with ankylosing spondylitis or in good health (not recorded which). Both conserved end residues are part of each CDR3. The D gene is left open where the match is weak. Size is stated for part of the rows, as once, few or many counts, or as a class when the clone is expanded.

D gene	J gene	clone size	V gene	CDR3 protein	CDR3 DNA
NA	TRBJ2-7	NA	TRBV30	CAWGRFGQKGTYEQYF	TGTGCCTGGGGACGATTCGGTCAAAAGGGGACCTACGAGCAGTACTTC
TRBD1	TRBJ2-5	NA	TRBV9	CASSAQGAWETQYF	TGTGCCAGCAGCGCACAGGGGGCATGGGAGACCCAGTACTTC
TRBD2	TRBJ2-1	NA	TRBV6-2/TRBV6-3	CASTEGGLENEQFF	TGTGCCAGCACCGAGGGGGGACTAGAAAATGAGCAGTTCTTC
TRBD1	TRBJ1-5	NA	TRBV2	CASSPGQGTQPQHF	TGTGCCAGCAGTCCGGGACAGGGGACTCAGCCCCAGCATTTT
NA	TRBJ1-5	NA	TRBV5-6	CAMGPGGGARPQHF	TGTGCCATGGGCCCCGGGGGGGGTGCCCGGCCCCAGCATTTT
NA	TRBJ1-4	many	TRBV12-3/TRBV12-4	CASSSGETNEKLFF	TGTGCCAGCAGTTCGGGAGAAACGAATGAAAAACTGTTTTTT
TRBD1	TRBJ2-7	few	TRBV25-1	CASSVDRGRGIYEQYF	TGTGCCAGCAGTGTCGACAGGGGGAGGGGGATTTACGAGCAGTACTTC
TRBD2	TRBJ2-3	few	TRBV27	CASRGSAGGGTDTQYF	TGTGCCAGCAGGGGGTCTGCGGGAGGAGGCACAGATACGCAGTATTTT
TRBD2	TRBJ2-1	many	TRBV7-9	CASSTRLAYNEQFF	TGTGCCAGCAGCACCCGACTAGCGTACAATGAGCAGTTCTTC
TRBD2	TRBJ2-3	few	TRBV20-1	CSAPLPGGGADTQYF	TGCAGTGCTCCTCTTCCGGGAGGGGGGGCAGATACGCAGTATTTT
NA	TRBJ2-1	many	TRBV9	CASSVASQGRYNEQFF	TGTGCCAGCAGCGTAGCTTCCCAGGGACGGTACAATGAGCAGTTCTTC
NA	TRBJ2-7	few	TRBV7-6	CASSSQTDYYEQYF	TGTGCCAGCAGCTCTCAGACAGATTACTACGAGCAGTACTTC
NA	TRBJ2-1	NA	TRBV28	CASSLGAPVNEQFF	TGTGCCAGCAGTCTGGGGGCGCCGGTAAATGAGCAGTTCTTC
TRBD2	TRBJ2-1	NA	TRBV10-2	CASSIGLAGGGWDEQFF	TGCGCCAGCAGTATCGGACTAGCGGGAGGAGGTTGGGATGAGCAGTTCTTC
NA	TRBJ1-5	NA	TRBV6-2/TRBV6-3	CAAEGGAGNQPQHF	TGTGCCGCTGAGGGGGGGGCTGGGAATCAGCCCCAGCATTTT
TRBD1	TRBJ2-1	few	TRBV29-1	CSEKDRENEQFF	TGCAGCGAAAAGGACAGGGAGAATGAGCAGTTCTTC
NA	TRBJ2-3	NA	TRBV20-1	CSATLDTQYF	TGCAGTGCTACCCTGGATACGCAGTATTTT
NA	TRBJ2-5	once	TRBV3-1	CASSQDSEPETQYF	TGTGCCAGCAGCCAAGACTCAGAACCAGAGACCCAGTACTTC
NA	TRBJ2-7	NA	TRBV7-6	CASSLFGGGGGEQYF	TGTGCCAGCAGCTTATTTGGGGGAGGTGGAGGCGAGCAGTACTTC
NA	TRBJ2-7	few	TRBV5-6	CASSLVATYEQYF	TGTGCCAGCAGCTTGGTGGCAACCTACGAGCAGTACTTC
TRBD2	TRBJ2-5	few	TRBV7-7	CASSLGEGWRETQYF	TGTGCCAGCAGCTTAGGGGAGGGTTGGAGAGAGACCCAGTACTTC
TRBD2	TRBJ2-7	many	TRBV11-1	CASSPRTGNSGRQYEQYF	TGTGCCAGCAGCCCCCGGACAGGGAATAGCGGGAGGCAATACGAGCAGTACTTC
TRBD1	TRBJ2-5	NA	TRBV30	CAWRPGQGVQETQYF	TGTGCCTGGAGGCCGGGACAGGGGGTCCAAGAGACCCAGTACTTC
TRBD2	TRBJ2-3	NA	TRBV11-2	CASSPIGERESDTQYF	TGTGCCAGCAGCCCTATAGGGGAGCGGGAATCAGATACGCAGTATTTT
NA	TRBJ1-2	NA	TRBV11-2	CASSHDETNYGYTF	TGTGCCAGCAGCCACGACGAAACTAACTATGGCTACACCTTC
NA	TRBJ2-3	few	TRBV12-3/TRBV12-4	CASSLTGWRTDTQYF	TGTGCCAGCAGTCTAACAGGGTGGCGCACAGATACGCAGTATTTT
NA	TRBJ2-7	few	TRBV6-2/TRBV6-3	CASSYSWGSSYEQYF	TGTGCCAGCAGTTACTCCTGGGGGAGTTCCTACGAGCAGTACTTC
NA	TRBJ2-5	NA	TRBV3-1	CASRLEGQETQYF	TGTGCCAGCAGACTAGAGGGCCAGGAGACCCAGTACTTC
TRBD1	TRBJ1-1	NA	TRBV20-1	CSARGQGVLEAFF	TGCAGTGCTAGAGGGCAGGGGGTTCTGGAAGCTTTCTTT
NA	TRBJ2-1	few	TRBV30	CAWNQQEGDNEQFF	TGTGCCTGGAATCAACAGGAGGGTGACAATGAGCAGTTCTTC
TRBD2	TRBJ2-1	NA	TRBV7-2	CASSRGGSSYNEQFF	TGTGCCAGCAGCCGCGGGGGTAGCTCCTACAATGAGCAGTTCTTC
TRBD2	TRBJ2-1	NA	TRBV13	CASSSTLLAGDPVGRVNEQFF	TGTGCCAGCAGCTCGACCCTACTAGCGGGTGATCCTGTTGGAAGGGTGAATGAGCAGTTCTTC
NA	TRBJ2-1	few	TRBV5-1	CASSLEGVYNEQFF	TGCGCCAGCAGCTTGGAGGGGGTCTACAATGAGCAGTTCTTC
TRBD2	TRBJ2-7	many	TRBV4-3	CASSSGSYEQYF	TGCGCCAGCTCTAGCGGGAGCTACGAGCAGTACTTC
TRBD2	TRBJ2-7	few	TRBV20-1	CSARDHGREIYEQYF	TGCAGTGCTAGAGATCACGGGCGGGAGATCTACGAGCAGTACTTC
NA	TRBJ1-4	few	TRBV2	CASSEWGPENEKLFF	TGTGCCAGCAGTGAATGGGGACCCGAGAATGAAAAACTGTTTTTT
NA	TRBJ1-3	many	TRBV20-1	CSASTGNTIYF	TGCAGTGCTAGTACTGGAAACACCATATATTTT
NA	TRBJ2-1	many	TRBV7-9	CASSLDDEQFF	TGTGCCAGCAGCTTAGACGATGAGCAGTTCTTC
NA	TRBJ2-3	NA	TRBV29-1	CSVEYGRTDTQYF	TGCAGCGTTGAGTACGGCCGCACAGATACGCAGTATTTT
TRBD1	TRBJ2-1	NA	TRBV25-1	CASSEGQGRHEQFF	TGTGCCAGCAGTGAAGGACAGGGTCGTCATGAGCAGTTCTTC
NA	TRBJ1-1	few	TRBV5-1	CASSLAGGGPAFF	TGCGCCAGCAGCTTGGCCGGCGGCGGCCCAGCTTTCTTT
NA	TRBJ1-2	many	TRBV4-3	CASSQGVLANYGYTF	TGCGCCAGCAGCCAGGGAGTCCTAGCTAACTATGGCTACACCTTC
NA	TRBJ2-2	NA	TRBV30	CAWQKGEHTGELFF	TGTGCCTGGCAGAAGGGGGAGCACACCGGGGAGCTGTTTTTT
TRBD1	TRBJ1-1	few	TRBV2	CASSPRTGVNTEAFF	TGTGCCAGCAGTCCCCGGACAGGGGTGAACACTGAAGCTTTCTTT
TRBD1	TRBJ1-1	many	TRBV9	CASSVGGTVNTEAFF	TGTGCCAGCAGCGTAGGGGGGACAGTGAACACTGAAGCTTTCTTT
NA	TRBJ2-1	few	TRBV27	CATSGSYNEQFF	TGTGCCACCTCGGGGTCCTACAATGAGCAGTTCTTC
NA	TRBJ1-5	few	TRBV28	CASSFYALSGHQPQHF	TGTGCCAGCAGTTTCTACGCCCTCTCCGGGCATCAGCCCCAGCATTTT
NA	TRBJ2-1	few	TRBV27	CASSLFRNEQFF	TGTGCCAGCAGTTTATTCAGGAATGAGCAGTTCTTC
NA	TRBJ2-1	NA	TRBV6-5	CASSYSQTYRLNEQFF	TGTGCCAGCAGTTACTCGCAGACTTATAGGCTCAATGAGCAGTTCTTC
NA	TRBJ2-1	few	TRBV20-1	CSAREDGEQFF	TGCAGTGCTAGAGAGGACGGTGAGCAGTTCTTC
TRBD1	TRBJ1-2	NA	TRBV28	CASSSPGQETNYGYTF	TGTGCCAGCAGTTCCCCCGGACAGGAAACTAACTATGGCTACACCTTC
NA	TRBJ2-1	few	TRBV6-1	CASSEAGRTTYNEQFF	TGTGCCAGCAGTGAAGCTGGGCGGACCACCTACAATGAGCAGTTCTTC